This TCR beta chain was identified in a study of identical twins. Overall study results and limits: Partial confounding of zero-insertion analyses by invariant MAIT and iNKT cells was possible. Fewer insertions characterized abundant cord blood beta clonotypes, whereas memory repertoires showed none. Models predicted too little out-of-frame TCR alpha sharing in monozygotic twins.

With template switching, a universal primer site was added, and the cDNA carried unique molecular identifiers. TCRdb used MiXCR to reprocess the 5' RACE reads, holding one entry per CDR3 protein. Here the sample spans 240,000 or so distinct CDR3 sequences, more than 9% being singletons. About this clonotype itself: Its specificity is unknown.

Trimming cost V 4 bases and J 8 bases, with 16 bases left between them. The CDR3 runs to 14 residues. Germline V lookup: CDR1 SGHRS, CDR2 YFSETQ. The chain uses TRBV5-1 and TRBJ2-1; possible D gene TRBD2, 6 bases. Sequenced: memory T cells sorted from blood. The clonotype comes from a man aged 45 to 65 in good health. The CDR3 sequence is CASSLGSGGYEQFF. In nucleotides, the CDR3 is TGCGCCAGCAGCCTCGGGAGTGGTGGCTATGAGCAGTTCTTC.